Shown below are 5 T cell receptor beta chains from a single sample sequenced in a study of blood T cell repertoires in COVID-19. Clones were sequenced by immunoSEQ multiplex PCR, and TCRdb holds only the in-frame ones, with some missing. The table has roughly 240,000 clones, about 82% seen once. Sequenced input: PBMCs or T cells enriched from blood (not recorded which). The receptors come from a woman between 50 and 59 years old with acute COVID-19.

The genes are TRBV6-2 or TRBV6-3 and TRBJ2-5; the match to TRBD2 covers 10 bases. Germline V gives CDR1 MNHEY, CDR2 SVGEGT. The CDR3 consists of 15 residues. With 5 bases clipped from V and 5 bases from J, the junction kept 8 bases outside the gene matches. CDR3 in amino acids: CASSTDWGLAETQYF. The CDR3 DNA reads as TGTGCCAGCAGTACTGACTGGGGACTAGCGGAGACCCAGTACTTC.

The chain links TRBV12-3 or TRBV12-4 to TRBJ1-2, with D uncertain. The CDR3 extends over 11 amino acids. Trimming shortened V by 11 bases and J by 3 bases, and 10 bases separated the two germline ends. CDR3 nucleotide sequence: TGTGCCGCGGCGCGGGACTATGGCTACACCTTC. Amino acids: CAAARDYGYTF.

The J gene is TRBJ2-5, the V gene TRBV6-2 or TRBV6-3; D is undetermined. Trimming took off 3 bases at V and 2 bases at J, with 7 bases between the two ends. Germline values: CDR1 MNHEY, CDR2 SVGEGT. The CDR3 consists of 13 residues. CDR3 coding DNA: TGTGCCAGCAGTTATGGCTGGCAAGAGACCCAGTACTTC. It is translated as CASSYGWQETQYF.

This chain links TRBV29-1 with TRBJ2-1; 8 bases align to TRBD2. There are 16 residues in the CDR3. V dropped 0 bases and J dropped 4; count of bases not matched to a gene: 8. Per the germline V gene, CDR1 is SQVTM and CDR2 is ANQGSEA. The CDR3, as DNA: TGCAGCGTTGAAGATCGTACACTAGCGGTTTACAATGAGCAGTTCTTC. This encodes CSVEDRTLAVYNEQFF.

V usage is TRBV6-1 and J usage is TRBJ2-3, with a possible D match to TRBD1 (5 bases). The CDR3 length is 18 residues. Germline V lookup: CDR1 MNHNS, CDR2 SASEGT. V lost 2 bases and J 2 bases, leaving 20 bases between the germline ends. The DNA for the CDR3 is TGTGCCAGCAGTGAAAAGTTATACAGGTCCTATTCCACAGATACGCAGTATTTT. Its translation: CASSEKLYRSYSTDTQYF.